Listed here is a single T cell receptor beta chain. Antigen unknown. Amplification used 60 Vbeta primers and 13 Jbeta primers. Measured with immunoSEQ multiplex PCR; TCRdb has only the in-frame clones, and not every one. The sample holds 150,000 to 180,000 clones, about 68% seen once. There are 15 residues in the CDR3. The J segment lost 6 bases and the V segment lost 5 bases, leaving 8 bases of the junction unmatched. CDR1 is MNHEY, CDR2 SMNVEV, per germline (reference sequence). This record belongs to a study of cytomegalovirus exposure and HLA in healthy donors. Study details: The early release's HLA-typed donors yielded about 85 million unique TCRs.

Findings of the study overall: Presence/absence analyses supposed approximately even sequencing depth among donors. In a later analysis, across HLA loci, associated TCR counts were highest for DRB1, lowest for HLA-C.

This TCR came from a man aged 25 to 40 in good health and CMV-seronegative. Specimen: PBMCs. The chain carries TRBV27 and TRBJ2-7; 12 bases are a match to TRBD2. CDR3 DNA: TGTGCCAGCAGTGGAAAGACTAGCGGGGGCCTCGAGCAGTACTTC. As protein: CASSGKTSGGLEQYF.